The 16 T cell receptor beta chains listed next were all sequenced from one sample in a study of T cell responses to AZD1222 COVID-19 vaccine. TCRdb's table, derived via immunoSEQ multiplex PCR, lists solely in-frame clones and lacks some. The table lists approximately 90,000 clones, approximately 86% of them singletons. Material: peripheral blood, obtained on day 0 of AZD1222 vaccination. The receptors come from an adult in good health.

The rearrangement uses TRBV28 and TRBJ2-1; TRBD1 is a possible D gene (6 bases). Germline V lookup: CDR1 MDHEN, CDR2 SYDVKM. CDR3 length equals 15 residues. The germline V and J ends were trimmed by 5 bases and 6 bases, with 17 bases remaining between them. CDR3 nucleotides: TGTGCCAGCAGTCCTGACAGGACAGAGCCCAATGAGCAGTTCTTC. Translated, it gives CASSPDRTEPNEQFF.

V usage is TRBV19 and J usage is TRBJ2-5; no clear D. CDR1 and CDR2 from the germline V gene are LNHDA and SQIVND (reference sequence). Trimming removed 4 bases from V and 5 bases from J, with 5 bases in between. There are 11 residues in the CDR3. The CDR3 sequence is CASSTSETQYF. The CDR3 DNA is TGTGCCAGTAGTACCTCGGAGACCCAGTACTTC.

The J gene is TRBJ1-2, the V gene TRBV5-1; D is ambiguous. The CDR3 is made up of 15 amino acids. Trimming shortened V by 3 bases and J by 4 bases, and 16 bases separated the two germline ends. The germline CDR1 and CDR2 sequences are SGHRS and YFSETQ. CDR3 sequence: CASSSDTPLSYGYTF. The DNA for the CDR3 is TGCGCCAGCAGCTCAGACACTCCCTTATCCTATGGCTACACCTTC.

DNA of the CDR3: TGCAGCGTTGGCCGACTAGCGGGAGCCATCAGTGAGCAGTTCTTC. This translates into CSVGRLAGAISEQFF. V gene TRBV29-1 combines with J gene TRBJ2-1; the match to TRBD2 covers 12 bases. Germline CDR1 and CDR2: SQVTM and ANQGSEA. The CDR3 has 15 amino acids. With V trimmed by 4 bases and J by 9 bases, 10 bases remained unmatched.

The chain links TRBV28 to TRBJ2-5; 8 bases map to TRBD1. This CDR3 spans 18 amino acids. V lost 5 bases and J lost 2; bases outside the gene matches: 16. Germline values: CDR1 MDHEN, CDR2 SYDVKM. CDR3: CASSPRYHRQGQQETQYF. The CDR3 DNA follows: TGTGCCAGCAGTCCGAGATATCATCGACAGGGGCAACAAGAGACCCAGTACTTC.

This rearrangement joins TRBV28 to TRBJ1-6; 9 nucleotides line up with TRBD1. Germline V gene data show CDR1 as MDHEN and CDR2 as SYDVKM. The CDR3 runs 14 residues. Germline trimming cut 5 bases from V and 8 bases from J; bases unmatched to any gene: 4. The CDR3, as DNA: TGTGCCAGCAGTCCGGGACAGGGTTATTCACCCCTCCACTTT. Translation: CASSPGQGYSPLHF.

This sequence joins TRBV5-6 and TRBJ2-7; D gene ambiguous. The V end lost 3 bases, the J end lost 2 bases, and 0 bases lay between the germline ends. This CDR3 region has 10 residues. CDR1 and CDR2 from the germline V gene are SGHDT and YYEEEE. CDR3 amino acids: CASSSYEQYF. The CDR3 DNA reads as TGTGCCAGCAGCTCCTACGAGCAGTACTTC.

J is TRBJ2-1 and V is TRBV7-2; 13 nucleotides align to TRBD2. This CDR3 comprises 18 residues. Trimming cost V 5 bases and J 8 bases; bases outside gene matches: 15. Per germline, CDR1 SGHTA and CDR2 FQGNSA. This CDR3 reads CASSNVRGLAGLGDEQFF. DNA for the CDR3: TGTGCCAGCAGCAACGTTCGGGGACTAGCGGGATTGGGGGATGAGCAGTTCTTC.

This clone was recorded once. The chain couples TRBV29-1 to TRBJ1-2, with 7 positions matching TRBD1. This CDR3 has 14 residues. Trimming cost V 8 bases and J 3 bases; bases outside gene matches: 12. CDR1 SQVTM and CDR2 ANQGSEA come from the germline V gene. The CDR3 region has the DNA TGCAGCCCCACCCCGGACAGGAGAGACTATGGCTACACCTTC. Protein sequence: CSPTPDRRDYGYTF.

This chain uses TRBV2 with TRBJ1-5; a weak D match, TRBD1 (5 bases). V was pared by 6 bases and J by 2 bases, with 11 bases between. Germline values: CDR1 SNHLY, CDR2 FYNNEI. CDR3 size: 14 residues. The CDR3 DNA reads TGTGCCAGCAGGAAAGGGGAGGGCAATCAGCCCCAGCATTTT. Encoded protein: CASRKGEGNQPQHF.

The rearrangement links TRBV28 to TRBJ2-7, with D unresolved. V was clipped by 6 bases and J by 6 bases, with 12 bases between them. This CDR3 region has 12 residues. Germline V gene lookup returns CDR1 MDHEN and CDR2 SYDVKM. CDR3 sequence reads: CASRQRSGEQYF. The CDR3 region has the DNA TGTGCCAGCAGACAACGGTCGGGCGAGCAGTACTTC.

This sequence joins TRBV11-2 and TRBJ2-1; 13 positions agree with TRBD2. Germline values: CDR1 SGHAT, CDR2 FQNNGV. This CDR3 is 17 amino acids long. J lost 7 bases, V lost 5 bases, and 11 bases had no gene match. This CDR3 reads CASSPRTSGRMGNEQFF. CDR3 nucleotides: TGTGCCAGCAGCCCGAGGACTAGCGGGAGAATGGGTAATGAGCAGTTCTTC.

This clone was observed a single time. The chain uses TRBV29-1 and TRBJ2-5; D is unresolved. This CDR3 contains 14 residues. CDR1 is SQVTM, CDR2 ANQGSEA, per germline. V lost 4 bases to trimming and J lost 1 base, with 13 bases between them. The CDR3 DNA reads TGCAGCGTTGTGGATTTCACCCTCCAAGAGACCCAGTACTTC. This sequence encodes CSVVDFTLQETQYF.

The sample holds one count of this clone. V is TRBV5-4 and J is TRBJ1-2, with 7 bases matching TRBD1. Germline-derived CDR1 and CDR2 are SGHNT and YYREEE (reference sequence). This CDR3 is 15 amino acids long. J lost 2 bases, V lost 0 bases, and 4 bases had no gene match. CDR3 residues: CASSLGDRDNYGYTF. The CDR3 region has the DNA TGTGCCAGCAGCTTGGGCGACAGGGACAACTATGGCTACACCTTC.

The chain uses TRBV11-2 and TRBJ2-5, with a possible D match to TRBD1 (6 bases). CDR1 is SGHAT, CDR2 FQNNGV, per germline. V dropped 5 bases and J dropped 1 base, with 11 bases sitting between them. This CDR3 spans 14 amino acids. The chain's CDR3 is CASSEGTLQETQYF. CDR3 coding DNA: TGTGCCAGCAGCGAGGGGACACTCCAAGAGACCCAGTACTTC.

The chain is built from TRBV13 and TRBJ1-2, with D perhaps matching TRBD1 (6 bases). The V end was cut by 1 base, the J end by 2 bases, with 8 bases between. The V gene's germline CDR1 is PRHDT and CDR2 FYEKMQ (reference sequence). The CDR3 loop spans 14 amino acids. In DNA form, the CDR3 reads TGTGCCAGCAGCTTAGAGCAGGGGAACTATGGCTACACCTTC. Translating gives CASSLEQGNYGYTF. The entire variable domain, with the rest obtained from reference TRBV13 and TRBJ1-2, is as follows: AAGVIQSPRHLIKEKRETATLKCYPIPRHDTVYWYQQGPGQDPQFLISFYEKMQSDKGSIPDRFSAQQFSDYHSELNMSSLELGDSALYFCASSLEQGNYGYTFGSGTRLTVV.